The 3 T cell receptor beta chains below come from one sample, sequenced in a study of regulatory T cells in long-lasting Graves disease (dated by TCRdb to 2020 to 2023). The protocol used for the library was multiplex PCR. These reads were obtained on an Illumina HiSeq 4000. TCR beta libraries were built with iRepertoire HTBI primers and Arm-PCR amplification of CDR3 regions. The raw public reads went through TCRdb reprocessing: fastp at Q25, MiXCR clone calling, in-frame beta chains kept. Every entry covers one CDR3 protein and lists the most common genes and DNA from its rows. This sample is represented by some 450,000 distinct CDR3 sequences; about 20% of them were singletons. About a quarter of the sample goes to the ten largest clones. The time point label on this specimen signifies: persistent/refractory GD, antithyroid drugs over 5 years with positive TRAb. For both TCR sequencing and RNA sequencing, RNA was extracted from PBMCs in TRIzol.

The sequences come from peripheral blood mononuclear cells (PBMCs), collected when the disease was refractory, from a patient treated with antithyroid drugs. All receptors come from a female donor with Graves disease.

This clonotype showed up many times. CDR3 sequence reads: CASSLSPDSLYGYTF. Written as DNA, the CDR3 is TGTGCCAGCAGTTTATCACCGGACAGCCTCTATGGCTACACCTTC. This chain uses TRBV27 with TRBJ1-2; D is perhaps TRBD1 (6 bases). Germline V gene sequence: CDR1 MNHEY, CDR2 SMNVEV (reference sequence). V was shortened by 0 bases and J by 4 bases, with 12 bases between the two germline ends. The CDR3 extends over 15 amino acids.

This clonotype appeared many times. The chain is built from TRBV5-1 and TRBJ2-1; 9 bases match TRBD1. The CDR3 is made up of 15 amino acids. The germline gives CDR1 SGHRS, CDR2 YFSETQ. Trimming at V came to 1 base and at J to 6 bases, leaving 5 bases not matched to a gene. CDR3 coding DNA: TGCGCCAGCAGCTTGCCCGGACAGGGGTCCAATGAGCAGTTCTTC. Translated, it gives CASSLPGQGSNEQFF.

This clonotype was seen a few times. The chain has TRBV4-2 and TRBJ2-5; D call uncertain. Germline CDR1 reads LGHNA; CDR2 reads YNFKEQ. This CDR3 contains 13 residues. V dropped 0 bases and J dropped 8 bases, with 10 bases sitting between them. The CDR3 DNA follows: TGTGCCAGCAGCCAAGACTGGCCGGATACCCAGTACTTC. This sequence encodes CASSQDWPDTQYF.